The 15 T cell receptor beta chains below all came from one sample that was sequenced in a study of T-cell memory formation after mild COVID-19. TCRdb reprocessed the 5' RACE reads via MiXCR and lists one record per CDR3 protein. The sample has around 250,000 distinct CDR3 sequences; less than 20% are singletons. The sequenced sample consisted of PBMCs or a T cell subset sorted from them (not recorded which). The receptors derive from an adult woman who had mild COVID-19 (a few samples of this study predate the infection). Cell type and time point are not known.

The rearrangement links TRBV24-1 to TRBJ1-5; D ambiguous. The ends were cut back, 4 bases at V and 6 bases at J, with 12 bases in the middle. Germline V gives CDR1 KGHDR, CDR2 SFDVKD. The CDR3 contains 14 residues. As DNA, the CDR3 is TGTGCCACCAGTGACGACGGACGAGCTCAGCCCCAGCATTTT. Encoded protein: CATSDDGRAQPQHF.

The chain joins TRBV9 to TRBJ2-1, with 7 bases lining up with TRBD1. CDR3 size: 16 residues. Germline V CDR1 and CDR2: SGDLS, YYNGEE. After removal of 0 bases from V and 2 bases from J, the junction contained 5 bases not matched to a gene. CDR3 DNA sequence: TGTGCCAGCAGCGTAGATCCCCAGGGGGCCTACAATGAGCAGTTCTTC. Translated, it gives CASSVDPQGAYNEQFF.

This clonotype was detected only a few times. Here the CDR3 DNA reads TGTGCTAGTGGTCCTAGCACAGATACGCAGTATTTT. Translating it yields CASGPSTDTQYF. This chain links TRBV12-5 with TRBJ2-3, with D uncertain. Trimming took off 5 bases at V and 0 bases at J, with 3 bases between the two ends. This CDR3 has 12 residues. Per germline, CDR1 LGHNT and CDR2 FRNRAP.

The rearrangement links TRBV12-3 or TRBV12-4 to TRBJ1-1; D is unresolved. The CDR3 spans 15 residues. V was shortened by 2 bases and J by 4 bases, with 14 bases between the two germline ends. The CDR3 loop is CASSLTRLPGTEAFF. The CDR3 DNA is TGTGCCAGCAGTTTAACCCGTCTCCCGGGCACTGAAGCTTTCTTT.

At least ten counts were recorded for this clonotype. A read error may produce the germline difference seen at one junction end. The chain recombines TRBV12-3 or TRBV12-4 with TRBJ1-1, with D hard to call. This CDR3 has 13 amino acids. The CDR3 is CASSLGLNTEAFF. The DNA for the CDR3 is TGTGCCAGCAGCTTAGGGCTGAACACTGAAGCTTTCTTT.

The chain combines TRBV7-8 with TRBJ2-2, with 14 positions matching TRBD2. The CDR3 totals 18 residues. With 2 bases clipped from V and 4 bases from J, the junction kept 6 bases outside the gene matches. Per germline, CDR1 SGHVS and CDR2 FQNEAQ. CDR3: CASSLLGTSGSFTGELFF. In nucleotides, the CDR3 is TGTGCCAGCAGCTTACTTGGGACTAGCGGGAGCTTCACCGGGGAGCTGTTTTTT.

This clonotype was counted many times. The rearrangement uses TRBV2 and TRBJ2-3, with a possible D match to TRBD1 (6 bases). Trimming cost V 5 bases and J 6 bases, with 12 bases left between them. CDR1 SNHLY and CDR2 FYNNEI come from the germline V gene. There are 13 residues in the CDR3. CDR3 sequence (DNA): TGTGCCAGCAGTTTACAGGGTCCGGATACGCAGTATTTT. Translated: CASSLQGPDTQYF.

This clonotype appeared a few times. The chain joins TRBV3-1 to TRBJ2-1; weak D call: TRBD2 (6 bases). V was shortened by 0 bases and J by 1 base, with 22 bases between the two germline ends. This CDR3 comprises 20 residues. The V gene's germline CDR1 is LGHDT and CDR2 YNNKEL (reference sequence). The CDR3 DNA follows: TGTGCCAGCAGCCAAGAACGGTTAGCGGTAGAGCATTCTTCCTACAATGAGCAGTTCTTC. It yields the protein CASSQERLAVEHSSYNEQFF.

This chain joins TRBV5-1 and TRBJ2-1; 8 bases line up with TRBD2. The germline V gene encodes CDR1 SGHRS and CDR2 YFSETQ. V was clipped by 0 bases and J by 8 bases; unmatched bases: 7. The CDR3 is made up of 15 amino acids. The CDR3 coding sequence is TGCGCCAGCAGCTTGGGTAGCGGGGCTGGGGATGAGCAGTTCTTC. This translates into CASSLGSGAGDEQFF.

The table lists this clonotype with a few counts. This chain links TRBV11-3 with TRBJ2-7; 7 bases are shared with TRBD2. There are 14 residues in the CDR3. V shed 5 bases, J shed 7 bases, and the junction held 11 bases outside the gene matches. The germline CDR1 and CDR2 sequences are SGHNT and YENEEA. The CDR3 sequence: CASSPGRERREQYF. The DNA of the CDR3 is TGTGCCAGCAGCCCGGGGCGGGAGCGGAGAGAGCAGTACTTC. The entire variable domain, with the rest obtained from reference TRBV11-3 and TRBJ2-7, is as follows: EAGVVQSPRYKIIEKKQPVAFWCNPISGHNTLYWYLQNLGQGPELLIRYENEEAVDDSQLPKDRFSAERLKGVDSTLKIQPAELGDSAVYLCASSPGRERREQYFGPGTRLTVT.

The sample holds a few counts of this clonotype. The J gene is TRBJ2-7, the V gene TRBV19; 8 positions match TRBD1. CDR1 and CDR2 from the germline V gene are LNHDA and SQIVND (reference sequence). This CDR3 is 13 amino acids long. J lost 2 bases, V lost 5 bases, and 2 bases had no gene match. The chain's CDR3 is CASSRQGPYEQYF. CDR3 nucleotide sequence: TGTGCCAGTAGTCGACAGGGGCCCTACGAGCAGTACTTC. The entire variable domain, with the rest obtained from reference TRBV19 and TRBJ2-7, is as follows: DGGITQSPKYLFRKEGQNVTLSCEQNLNHDAMYWYRQDPGQGLRLIYYSQIVNDFQKGDIAEGYSVSREKKESFPLTVTSAQKNPTAFYLCASSRQGPYEQYFGPGTRLTVT.

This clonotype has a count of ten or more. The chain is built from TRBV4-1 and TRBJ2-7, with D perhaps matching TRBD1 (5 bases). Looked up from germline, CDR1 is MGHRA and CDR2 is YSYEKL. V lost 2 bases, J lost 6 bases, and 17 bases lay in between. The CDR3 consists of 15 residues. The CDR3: CASSQTGQGIGEQYF. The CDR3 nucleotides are TGCGCCAGCAGCCAAACCGGACAAGGGATCGGCGAGCAGTACTTC.

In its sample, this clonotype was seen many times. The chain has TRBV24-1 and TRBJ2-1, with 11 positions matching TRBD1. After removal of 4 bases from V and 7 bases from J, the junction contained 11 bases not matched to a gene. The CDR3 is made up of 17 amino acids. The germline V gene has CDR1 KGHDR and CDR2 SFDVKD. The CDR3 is CATSDSFGQGARNEQFF. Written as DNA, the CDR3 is TGTGCCACCAGTGACTCATTCGGACAGGGGGCGAGAAATGAGCAGTTCTTC.

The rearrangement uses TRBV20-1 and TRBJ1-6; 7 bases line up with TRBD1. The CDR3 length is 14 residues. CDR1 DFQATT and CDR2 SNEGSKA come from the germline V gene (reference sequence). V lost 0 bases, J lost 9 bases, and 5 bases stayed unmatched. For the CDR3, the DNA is TGCAGTGCTAGAGATGACAGGGAGGCTTCACCCCTCCACTTT. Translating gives CSARDDREASPLHF.

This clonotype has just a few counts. CDR3 sequence (DNA): TGTGCCAGCAGTTTACAGGGGGTAAGGTACAATGAGCAGTTCTTC. Protein: CASSLQGVRYNEQFF. V and J are TRBV12-3 or TRBV12-4 and TRBJ2-1; 7 positions agree with TRBD1. The V segment lost 2 bases and the J segment 4 bases; nucleotides outside the gene matches: 5. The CDR3 has 15 residues.